This TCR beta chain emerged from a study of early T cells in non-severe SARS-CoV-2 infection. TCRdb ran MiXCR on the 5' RACE reads and lists one entry per CDR3 protein. This sample has tens of thousands of distinct CDR3 sequences, with 10% found just once. This clonotype was detected many times. The sequence was obtained from an adult who was a healthcare worker with PCR-confirmed SARS-CoV-2 infection or an uninfected control (not recorded which). The source was whole blood, collected at baseline.

The CDR3 DNA sequence: TGTGCCAGCAGTGATGGGGGTTCTAGCACAGATACGCAGTATTTT. This gives the protein CASSDGGSSTDTQYF. The chain links TRBV2 to TRBJ2-3; tentatively, D is TRBD1 or TRBD2 (5 bases each). Germline V gene data show CDR1 as SNHLY and CDR2 as FYNNEI. This CDR3 is 15 amino acids long. The V end lost 3 bases, the J end lost 0 bases, and 10 bases lay between the germline ends.